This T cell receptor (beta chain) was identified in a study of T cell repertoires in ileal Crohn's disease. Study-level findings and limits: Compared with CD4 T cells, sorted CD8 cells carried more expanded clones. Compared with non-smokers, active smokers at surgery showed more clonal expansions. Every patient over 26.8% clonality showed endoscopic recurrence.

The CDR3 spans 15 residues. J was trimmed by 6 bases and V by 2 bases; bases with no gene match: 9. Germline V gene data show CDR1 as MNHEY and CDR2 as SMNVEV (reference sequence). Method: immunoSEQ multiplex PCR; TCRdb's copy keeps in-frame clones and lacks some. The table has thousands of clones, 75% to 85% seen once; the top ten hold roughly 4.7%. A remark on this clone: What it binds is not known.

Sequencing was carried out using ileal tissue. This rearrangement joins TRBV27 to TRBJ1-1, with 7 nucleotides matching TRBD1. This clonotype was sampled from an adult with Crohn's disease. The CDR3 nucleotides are TGTGCCAGCAGTTTAAGTCGGTCAGGGGGATCTGAAGCTTTCTTT. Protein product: CASSLSRSGGSEAFF.